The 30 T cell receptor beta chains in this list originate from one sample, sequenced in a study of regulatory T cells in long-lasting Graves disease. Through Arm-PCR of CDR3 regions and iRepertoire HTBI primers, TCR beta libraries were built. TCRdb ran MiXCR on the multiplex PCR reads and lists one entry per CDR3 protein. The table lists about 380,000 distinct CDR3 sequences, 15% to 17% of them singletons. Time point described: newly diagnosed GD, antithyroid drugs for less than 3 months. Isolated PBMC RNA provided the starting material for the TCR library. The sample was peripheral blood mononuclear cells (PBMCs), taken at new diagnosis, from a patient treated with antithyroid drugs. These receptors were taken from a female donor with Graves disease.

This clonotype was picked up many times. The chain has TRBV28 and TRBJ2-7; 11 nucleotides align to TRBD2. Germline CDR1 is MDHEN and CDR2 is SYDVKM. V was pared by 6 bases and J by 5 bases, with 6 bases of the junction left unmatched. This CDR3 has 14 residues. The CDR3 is CASSTLAGVHEQYF. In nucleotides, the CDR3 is TGTGCCAGCAGCACACTAGCGGGAGTCCACGAGCAGTACTTC.

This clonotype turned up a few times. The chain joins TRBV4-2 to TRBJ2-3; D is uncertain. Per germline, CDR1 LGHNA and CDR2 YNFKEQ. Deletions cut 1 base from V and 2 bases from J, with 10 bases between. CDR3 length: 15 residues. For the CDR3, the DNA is TGTGCCAGCAGCCAAGGTCCCCAGATCACAGATACGCAGTATTTT. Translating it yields CASSQGPQITDTQYF.

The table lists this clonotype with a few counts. The CDR3, as DNA: TGTGCCAGTAAGCGACATAGTTCTAATGAAAAACTGTTTTTT. Its translation: CASKRHSSNEKLFF. The chain has TRBV19 and TRBJ1-4, with D hard to call. The CDR3 contains 14 residues. In germline, CDR1 is LNHDA, CDR2 SQIVND (reference sequence). V was clipped by 7 bases and J by 3 bases, with 12 bases between them.

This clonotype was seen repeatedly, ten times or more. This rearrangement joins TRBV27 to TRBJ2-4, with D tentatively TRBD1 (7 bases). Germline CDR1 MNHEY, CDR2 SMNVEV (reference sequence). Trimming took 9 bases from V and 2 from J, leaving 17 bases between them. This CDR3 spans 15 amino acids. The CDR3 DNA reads TGTGCCAGTTCCACCAGGGGGGCGTCCAAAAACATTCAGTACTTC. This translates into CASSTRGASKNIQYF.

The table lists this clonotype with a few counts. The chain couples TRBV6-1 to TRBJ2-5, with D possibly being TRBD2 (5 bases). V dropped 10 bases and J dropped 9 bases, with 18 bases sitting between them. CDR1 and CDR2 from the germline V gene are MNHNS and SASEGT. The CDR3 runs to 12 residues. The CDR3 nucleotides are TGTGCCACAGGACTCCCGCCGGACTCCCAGTACTTC. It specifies CATGLPPDSQYF.

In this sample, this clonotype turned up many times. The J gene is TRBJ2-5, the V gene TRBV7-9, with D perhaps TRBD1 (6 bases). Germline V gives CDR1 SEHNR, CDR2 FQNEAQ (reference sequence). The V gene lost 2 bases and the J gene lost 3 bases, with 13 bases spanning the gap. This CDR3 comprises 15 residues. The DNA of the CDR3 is TGTGCCAGCAGCTTATGGGGCAGGGGAGAAGAGACCCAGTACTTC. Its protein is CASSLWGRGEETQYF.

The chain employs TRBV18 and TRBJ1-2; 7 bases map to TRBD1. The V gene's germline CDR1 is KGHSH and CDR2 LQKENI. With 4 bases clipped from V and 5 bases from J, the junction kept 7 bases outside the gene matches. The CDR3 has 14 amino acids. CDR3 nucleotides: TGTGCCAGCTCACTTCGGGACAGCCTTTATGGCTACACCTTC. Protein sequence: CASSLRDSLYGYTF.

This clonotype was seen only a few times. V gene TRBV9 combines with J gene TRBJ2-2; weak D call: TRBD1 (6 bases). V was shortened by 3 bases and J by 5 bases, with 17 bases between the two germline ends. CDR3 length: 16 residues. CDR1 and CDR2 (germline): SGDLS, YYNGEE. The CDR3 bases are TGTGCCAGCAGCGAACTACAGGGCGGGCGGACCGGGGAGCTGTTTTTT. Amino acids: CASSELQGGRTGELFF.

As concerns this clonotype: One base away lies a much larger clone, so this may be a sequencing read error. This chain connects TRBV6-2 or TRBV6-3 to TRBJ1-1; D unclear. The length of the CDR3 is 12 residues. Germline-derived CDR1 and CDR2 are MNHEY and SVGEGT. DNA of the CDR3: TGTGCCGGCAGTTACCGGAGCACTGAAGCTTTCTTT. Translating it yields CAGSYRSTEAFF.

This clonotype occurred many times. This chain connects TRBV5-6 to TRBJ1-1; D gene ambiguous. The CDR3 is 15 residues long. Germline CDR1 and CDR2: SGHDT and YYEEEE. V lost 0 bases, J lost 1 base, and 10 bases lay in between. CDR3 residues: CASSLEWAANTEAFF. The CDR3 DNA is TGTGCCAGCAGCTTGGAGTGGGCAGCGAACACTGAAGCTTTCTTT.

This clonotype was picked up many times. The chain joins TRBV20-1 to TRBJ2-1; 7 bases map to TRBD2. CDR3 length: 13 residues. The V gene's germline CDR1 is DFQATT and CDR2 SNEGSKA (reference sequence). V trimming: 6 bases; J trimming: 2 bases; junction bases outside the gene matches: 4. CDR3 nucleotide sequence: TGCAGTGCCTCCGGGACTACCTACAATGAGCAGTTCTTC. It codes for CSASGTTYNEQFF.

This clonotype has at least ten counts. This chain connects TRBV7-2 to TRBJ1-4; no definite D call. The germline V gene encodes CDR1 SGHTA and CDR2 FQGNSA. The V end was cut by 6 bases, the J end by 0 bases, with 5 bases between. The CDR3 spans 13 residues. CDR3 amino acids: CASSRTTNEKLFF. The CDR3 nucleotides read TGTGCCAGCAGTCGAACAACTAATGAAAAACTGTTTTTT.

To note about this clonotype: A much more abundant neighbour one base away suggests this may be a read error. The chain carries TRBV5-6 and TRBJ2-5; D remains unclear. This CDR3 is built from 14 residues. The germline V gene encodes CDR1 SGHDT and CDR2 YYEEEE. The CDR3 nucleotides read TGTGCCAGCAAATCAACCTTAAACCAAGAGACCCGGTACTTC. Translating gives CASKSTLNQETRYF. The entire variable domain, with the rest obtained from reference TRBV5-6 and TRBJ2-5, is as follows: DAGVTQSPTHLIKTRGQQVTLRCSPKSGHDTVSWYQQALGQGPQFIFQYYEEEERQRGNFPDRFSGHQFPNYSSELNVNALLLGDSALYLCASKSTLNQETRYFGPGTRLLVL.

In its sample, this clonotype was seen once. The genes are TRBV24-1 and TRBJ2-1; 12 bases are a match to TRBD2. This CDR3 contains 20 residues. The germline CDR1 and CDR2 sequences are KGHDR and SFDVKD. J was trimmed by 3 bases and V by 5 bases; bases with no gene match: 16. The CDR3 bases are TGTGCCACCAGTGCCCGGACAGGGACTAGCGGGCCGGGACTCTACAATGAGCAGTTCTTC. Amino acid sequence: CATSARTGTSGPGLYNEQFF.

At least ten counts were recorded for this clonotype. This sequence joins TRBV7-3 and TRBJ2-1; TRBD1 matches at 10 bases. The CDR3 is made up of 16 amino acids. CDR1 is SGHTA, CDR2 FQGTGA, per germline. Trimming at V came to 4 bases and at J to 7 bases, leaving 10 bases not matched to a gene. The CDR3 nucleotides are TGTGCCAGCAGCTCGCCAGGGACAGGGGTGAGGAATGAGCAGTTCTTC. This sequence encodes CASSSPGTGVRNEQFF.

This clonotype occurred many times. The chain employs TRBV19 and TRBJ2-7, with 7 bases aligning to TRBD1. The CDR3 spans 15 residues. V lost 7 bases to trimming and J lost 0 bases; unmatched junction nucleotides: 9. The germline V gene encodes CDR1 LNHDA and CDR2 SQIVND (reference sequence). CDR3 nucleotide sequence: TGTGCCAGTAAACAGGGGCCGTCCACCTCCTACGAGCAGTACTTC. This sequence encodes CASKQGPSTSYEQYF.

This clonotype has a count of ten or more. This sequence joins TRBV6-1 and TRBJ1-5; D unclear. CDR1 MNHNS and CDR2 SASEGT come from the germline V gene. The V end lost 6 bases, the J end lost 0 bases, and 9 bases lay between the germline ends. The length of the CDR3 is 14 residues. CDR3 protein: CASSKEFSNQPQHF. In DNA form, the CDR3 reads TGTGCCAGCAGCAAAGAATTTAGCAATCAGCCCCAGCATTTT.

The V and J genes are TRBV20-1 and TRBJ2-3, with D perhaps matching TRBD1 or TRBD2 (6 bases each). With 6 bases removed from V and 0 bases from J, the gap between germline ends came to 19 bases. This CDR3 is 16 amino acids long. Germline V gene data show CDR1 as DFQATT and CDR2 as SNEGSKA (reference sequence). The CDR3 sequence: CSAQTGGLTSTDTQYF. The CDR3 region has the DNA TGCAGTGCCCAGACCGGGGGCCTTACTAGCACAGATACGCAGTATTTT.

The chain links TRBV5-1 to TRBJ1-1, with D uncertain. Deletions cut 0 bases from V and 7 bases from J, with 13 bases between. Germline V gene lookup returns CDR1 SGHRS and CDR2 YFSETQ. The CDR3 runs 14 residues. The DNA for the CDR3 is TGCGCCAGCAGCTTGGCCGCTGGGGAAGATGAAGCTTTCTTT. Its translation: CASSLAAGEDEAFF.

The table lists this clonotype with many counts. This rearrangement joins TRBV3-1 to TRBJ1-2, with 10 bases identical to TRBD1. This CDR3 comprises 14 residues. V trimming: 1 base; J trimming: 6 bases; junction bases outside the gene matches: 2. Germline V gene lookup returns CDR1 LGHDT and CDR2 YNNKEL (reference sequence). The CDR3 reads CASSQGGTGDGYTF. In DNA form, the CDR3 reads TGTGCCAGCAGCCAAGGAGGGACAGGGGATGGCTACACCTTC.

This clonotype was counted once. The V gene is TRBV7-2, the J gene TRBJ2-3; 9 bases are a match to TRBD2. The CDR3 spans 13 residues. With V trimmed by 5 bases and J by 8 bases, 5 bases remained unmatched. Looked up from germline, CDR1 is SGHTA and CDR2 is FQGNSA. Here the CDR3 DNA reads TGTGCCAGCAGCCGACCGACTAGCGGTACGCAGTATTTT. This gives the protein CASSRPTSGTQYF.

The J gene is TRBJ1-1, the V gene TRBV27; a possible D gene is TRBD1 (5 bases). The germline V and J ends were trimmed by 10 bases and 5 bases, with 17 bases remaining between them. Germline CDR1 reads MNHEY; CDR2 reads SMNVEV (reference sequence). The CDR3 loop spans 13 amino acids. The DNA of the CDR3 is TGTGCCACCCGGGGGGATTTAGGTACTGAAGCTTTCTTT. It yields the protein CATRGDLGTEAFF.

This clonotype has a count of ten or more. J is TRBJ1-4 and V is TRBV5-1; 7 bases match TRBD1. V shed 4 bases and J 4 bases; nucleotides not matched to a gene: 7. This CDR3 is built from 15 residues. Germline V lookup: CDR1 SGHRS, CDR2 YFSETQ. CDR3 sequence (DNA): TGCGCCAGCAGCCCCGAGGGGGCTGGTAATGAAAAACTGTTTTTT. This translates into CASSPEGAGNEKLFF.

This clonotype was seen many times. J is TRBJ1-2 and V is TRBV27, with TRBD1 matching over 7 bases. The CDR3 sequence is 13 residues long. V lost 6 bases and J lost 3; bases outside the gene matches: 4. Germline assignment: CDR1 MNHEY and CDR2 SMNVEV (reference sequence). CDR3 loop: CASRQTGDYGYTF. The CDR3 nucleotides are TGTGCCAGCAGACAAACAGGGGACTATGGCTACACCTTC.

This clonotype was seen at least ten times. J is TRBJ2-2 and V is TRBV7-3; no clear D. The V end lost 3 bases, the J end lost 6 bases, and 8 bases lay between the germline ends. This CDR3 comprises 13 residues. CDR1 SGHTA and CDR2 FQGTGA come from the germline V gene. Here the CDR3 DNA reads TGTGCCAGCAGCTTGATGACTTCCGGGGAGCTGTTTTTT. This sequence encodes CASSLMTSGELFF.

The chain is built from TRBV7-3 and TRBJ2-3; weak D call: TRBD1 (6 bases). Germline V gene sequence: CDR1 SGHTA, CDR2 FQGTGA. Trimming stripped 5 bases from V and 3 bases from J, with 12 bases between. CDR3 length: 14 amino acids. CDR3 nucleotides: TGTGCCAGCAGCCTAGAAGGACAGACAGATACGCAGTATTTT. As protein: CASSLEGQTDTQYF.

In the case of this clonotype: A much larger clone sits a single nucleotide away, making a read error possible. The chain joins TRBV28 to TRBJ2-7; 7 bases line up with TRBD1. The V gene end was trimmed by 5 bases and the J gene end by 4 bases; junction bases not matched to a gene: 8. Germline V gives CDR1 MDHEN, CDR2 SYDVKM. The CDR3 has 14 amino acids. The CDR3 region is CASSQGQVAYEQYF. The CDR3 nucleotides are TGTGCCAGCAGTCAAGGACAGGTCGCATACGAGCAGTACTTC.

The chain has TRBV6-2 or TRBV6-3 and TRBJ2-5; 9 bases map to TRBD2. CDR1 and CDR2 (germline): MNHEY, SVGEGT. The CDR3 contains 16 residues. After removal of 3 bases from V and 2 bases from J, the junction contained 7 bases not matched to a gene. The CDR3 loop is CASSYLAGERQETQYF. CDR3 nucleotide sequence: TGTGCCAGCAGTTATTTAGCGGGGGAGAGGCAAGAGACCCAGTACTTC.

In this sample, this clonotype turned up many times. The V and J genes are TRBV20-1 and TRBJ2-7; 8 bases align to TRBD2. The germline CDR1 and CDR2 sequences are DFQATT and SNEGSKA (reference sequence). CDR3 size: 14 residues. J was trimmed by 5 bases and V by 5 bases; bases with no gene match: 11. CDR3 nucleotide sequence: TGCAGTGCTTTCTCCGGCGGTAGCGGGGACGAGCAGTACTTC. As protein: CSAFSGGSGDEQYF.

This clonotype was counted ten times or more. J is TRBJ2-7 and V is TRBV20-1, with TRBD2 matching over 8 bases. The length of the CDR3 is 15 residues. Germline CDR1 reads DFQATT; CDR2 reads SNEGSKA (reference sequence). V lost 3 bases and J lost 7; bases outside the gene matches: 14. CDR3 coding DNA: TGCAGTGCTAGCACCGGGACTAGTGGTCGTAATGAGCAGTACTTC. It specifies CSASTGTSGRNEQYF.